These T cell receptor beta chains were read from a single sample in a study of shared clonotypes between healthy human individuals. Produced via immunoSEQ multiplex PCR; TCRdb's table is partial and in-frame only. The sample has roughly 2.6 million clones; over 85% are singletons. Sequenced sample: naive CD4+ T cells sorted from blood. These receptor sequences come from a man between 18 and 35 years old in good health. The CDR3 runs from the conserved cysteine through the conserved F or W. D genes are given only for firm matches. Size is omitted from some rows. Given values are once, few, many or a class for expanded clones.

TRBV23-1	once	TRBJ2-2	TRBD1	TGCGCCAGCAGTCAATCGGCGTGGCGGGACAGGGATTTAAAGGACACCGGGGAGCTGTTTTTT	CASSQSAWRDRDLKDTGELFF
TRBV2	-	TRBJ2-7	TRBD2	TGTGCCAGCAGACTAACTAGCGGCAGCTCCTACGAGCAGTACTTC	CASRLTSGSSYEQYF
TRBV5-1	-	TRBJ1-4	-	TGCGCCAGCAGACCCCTGGGCTACCTGAATGAAAAACTGTTTTTT	CASRPLGYLNEKLFF
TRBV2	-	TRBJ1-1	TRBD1	TGTGCCGGGGAATTGGACAGGACCATGAACACTGAAGCTTTCTTT	CAGELDRTMNTEAFF
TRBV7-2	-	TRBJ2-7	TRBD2	TGTGCCAGCACCAAATCCCCCCTAGCGGGGATCATACTTTCCTACGAGCAGTACTTC	CASTKSPLAGIILSYEQYF
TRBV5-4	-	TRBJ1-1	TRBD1	TGTGCCAGCAGCCCAGGGGGCGGTCACACTGAAGCTTTCTTT	CASSPGGGHTEAFF
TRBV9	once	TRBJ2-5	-	TGTGCCAGCTCCCATAGCGGCACGGCCGGGGCCCAGTACTTC	CASSHSGTAGAQYF
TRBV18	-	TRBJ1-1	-	TGTGCCAGCTCACCAGGAGTAACTGAAGCTTTCTTT	CASSPGVTEAFF
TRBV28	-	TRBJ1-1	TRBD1	TGTGCCAGCAGTCCCACCCCCGACAGGGGCACTGAAGCTTTCTTT	CASSPTPDRGTEAFF
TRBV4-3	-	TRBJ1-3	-	TGCGCCAGCAGCTTACTCGCAGGCGCCTCTGGAAACACCATATATTTT	CASSLLAGASGNTIYF
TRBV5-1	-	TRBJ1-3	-	TGCGCCAGCAGCCAGTATGGGGAGGTGGGAAACACCATATATTTT	CASSQYGEVGNTIYF
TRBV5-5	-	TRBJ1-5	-	TGTGCCAGCAGCTCAACAGGGTCTCAGCCCCAGCATTTT	CASSSTGSQPQHF
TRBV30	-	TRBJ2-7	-	TGTGCCTGGAGTGGCAGCGGTTGGGAGCAGTACTTC	CAWSGSGWEQYF
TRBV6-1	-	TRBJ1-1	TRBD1	TGTGCCAGCAGTAGACAGGGGACTGAAGCTTTCTTT	CASSRQGTEAFF
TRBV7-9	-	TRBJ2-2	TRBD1	TGTGCCAGCACCGGGACAGGGCGCGGCACCGGGGAGCTGTTTTTT	CASTGTGRGTGELFF
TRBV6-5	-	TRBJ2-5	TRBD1	TGTGCCAGCAGTTACGCGGGACAGGGAAGCGGAGAGACCCAGTACTTC	CASSYAGQGSGETQYF
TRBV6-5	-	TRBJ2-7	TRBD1	TGTGCCAGCAGAGCCCTCCGGGACAGGGGAACCGAGCAGTACTTC	CASRALRDRGTEQYF
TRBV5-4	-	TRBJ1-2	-	TGTGCCAGCAGCTTAACTAACTATGGCTACACCTTC	CASSLTNYGYTF
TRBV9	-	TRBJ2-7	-	TGTGCCAGCAGCCCGGACGGGAGCTCCTACGAGCAGTACTTC	CASSPDGSSYEQYF
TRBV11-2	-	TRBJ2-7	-	TGTGCCAGCAGCTTAGGTGCAGGGATCCCCTACGAGCAGTACTTC	CASSLGAGIPYEQYF
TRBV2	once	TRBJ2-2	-	TGTGCCAGCAGTGAAAGGGTGGACACCGGGGAGCTGTTTTTT	CASSERVDTGELFF
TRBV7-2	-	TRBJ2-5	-	TGTGCCAGCACAGACCTGATCGGGACCCAGTACTTC	CASTDLIGTQYF
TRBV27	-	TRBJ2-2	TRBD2	TGTGCCAGCAGTTCCTCACTAGCGGGGGTCAACACCGGGGAGCTGTTTTTT	CASSSSLAGVNTGELFF
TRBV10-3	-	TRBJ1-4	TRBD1	TGTGCCATCAGTGAGTCACAGACAGGGTCCAATGAAAAACTGTTTTTT	CAISESQTGSNEKLFF
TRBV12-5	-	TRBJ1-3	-	TGTGCTAGTGGTTTGGTCGTCCCCATTGGAAACACCATATATTTT	CASGLVVPIGNTIYF
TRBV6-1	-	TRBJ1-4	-	TGTGCCAGCAGTGAAGAGTATGGTTACAGTGAAAAACTGTTTTTT	CASSEEYGYSEKLFF
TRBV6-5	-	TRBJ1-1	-	TGTGCCGCGGCCCGGGGAACTGAAGCTTTCTTT	CAAARGTEAFF
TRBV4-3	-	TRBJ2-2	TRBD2	TGCGCCAGCAGCCAAGTTTTGCAGCGGGAGGCGAACACCGGGGAGCTGTTTTTT	CASSQVLQREANTGELFF
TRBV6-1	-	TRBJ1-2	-	TGTGCCAGCAGGCCGGAAAAAGCCTATGGCTACACCTTC	CASRPEKAYGYTF
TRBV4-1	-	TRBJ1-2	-	TGCGCCAGCAAGAGGGTGGGAAACTATGGCTACACCTTC	CASKRVGNYGYTF
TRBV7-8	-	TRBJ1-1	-	TGTGCCAGCTCCACCCTGAGATTGAACACTGAAGCTTTCTTT	CASSTLRLNTEAFF
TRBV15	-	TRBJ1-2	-	TGTGCCACCAGCAGCCGAGGACAATCGCACTATGGCTACACCTTC	CATSSRGQSHYGYTF
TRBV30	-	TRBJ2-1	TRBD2	TGTGCCTGGAGCCGGGGGACTAGCGGGGTGAATGAGCAGTTCTTC	CAWSRGTSGVNEQFF
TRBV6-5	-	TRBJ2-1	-	TGTGCCAGCAGTTACTCGAAAGTAAATGAGCAGTTCTTC	CASSYSKVNEQFF
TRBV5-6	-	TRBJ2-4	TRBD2	TGTGCCAGCAGTCCTTTGGGACTAGCGGGAGGTACCATTCAGTACTTC	CASSPLGLAGGTIQYF
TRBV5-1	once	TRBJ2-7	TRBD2	TGCGCCAGCGACAAAGGGACTAGCGGGGGTGGGGAGCAGTACTTC	CASDKGTSGGGEQYF
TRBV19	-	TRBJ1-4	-	TGTGCCAGTAGTATGCCTGGAACTAATGAAAAACTGTTTTTT	CASSMPGTNEKLFF
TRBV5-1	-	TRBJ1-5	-	TGTGCCAGCAGTGACGGACCGGAGACCTATCAGCCCCAGCATTTT	CASSDGPETYQPQHF
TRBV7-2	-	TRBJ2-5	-	TGTGCCAGCAGCTTACTGGGTAGGGGGTGGGAAGAGACCCAGTACTTC	CASSLLGRGWEETQYF
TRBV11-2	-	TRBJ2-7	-	TGTGCCAGCAGCATTAGGGCTCCCGAGCAGTACTTC	CASSIRAPEQYF